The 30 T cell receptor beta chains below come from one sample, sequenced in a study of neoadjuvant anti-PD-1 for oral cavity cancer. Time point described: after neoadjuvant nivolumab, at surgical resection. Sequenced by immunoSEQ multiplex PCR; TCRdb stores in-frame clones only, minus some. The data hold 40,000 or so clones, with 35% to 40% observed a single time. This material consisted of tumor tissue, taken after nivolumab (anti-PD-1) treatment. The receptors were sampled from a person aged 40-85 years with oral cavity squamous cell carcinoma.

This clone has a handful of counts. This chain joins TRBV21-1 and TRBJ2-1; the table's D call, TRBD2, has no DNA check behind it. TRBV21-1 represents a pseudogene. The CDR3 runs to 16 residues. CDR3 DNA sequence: TGTGCCAGCAGCCAATGGGACGGGGGGGCCGGGAATGAGCAGTTCTTC. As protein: CASSQWDGGAGNEQFF.

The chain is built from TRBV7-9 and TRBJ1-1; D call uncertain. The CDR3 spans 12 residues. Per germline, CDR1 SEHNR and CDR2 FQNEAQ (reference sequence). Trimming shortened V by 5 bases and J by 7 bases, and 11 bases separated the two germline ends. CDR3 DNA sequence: TGTGCCAGCAGCCCATGGCGGGTTGAAGCTTTCTTT. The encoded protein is CASSPWRVEAFF.

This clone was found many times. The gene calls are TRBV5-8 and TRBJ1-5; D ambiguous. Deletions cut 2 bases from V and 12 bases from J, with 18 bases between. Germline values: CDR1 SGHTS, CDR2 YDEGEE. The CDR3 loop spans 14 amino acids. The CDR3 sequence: CASSFLAAQYIQHF. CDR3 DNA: TGTGCCAGCAGCTTCCTCGCAGCCCAATACATCCAGCATTTT.

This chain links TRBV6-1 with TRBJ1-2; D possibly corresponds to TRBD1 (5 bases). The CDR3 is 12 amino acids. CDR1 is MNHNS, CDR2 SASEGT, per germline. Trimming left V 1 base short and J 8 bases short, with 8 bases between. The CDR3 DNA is TGTGCCAGCAGTGAAGGGGGGGGAGGCTACACCTTC. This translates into CASSEGGGGYTF.

As DNA, the CDR3 is TGCGCCAGCAGCTTAGGGACTAGCGGGGGAGGCACAGATACGCAGTATTTT. Translating gives CASSLGTSGGGTDTQYF. This sequence joins TRBV5-1 and TRBJ2-3; 14 nucleotides line up with TRBD2. The germline CDR1 and CDR2 sequences are SGHRS and YFSETQ. The CDR3 loop spans 17 amino acids. V trimming: 2 bases; J trimming: 1 base; junction bases outside the gene matches: 3.

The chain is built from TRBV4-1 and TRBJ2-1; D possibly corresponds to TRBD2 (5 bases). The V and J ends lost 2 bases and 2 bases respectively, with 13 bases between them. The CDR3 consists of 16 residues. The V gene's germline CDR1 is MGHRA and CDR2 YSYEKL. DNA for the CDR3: TGCGCCAGCAGCCAACCTAGCATGGTCCCCTACAATGAGCAGTTCTTC. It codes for CASSQPSMVPYNEQFF.

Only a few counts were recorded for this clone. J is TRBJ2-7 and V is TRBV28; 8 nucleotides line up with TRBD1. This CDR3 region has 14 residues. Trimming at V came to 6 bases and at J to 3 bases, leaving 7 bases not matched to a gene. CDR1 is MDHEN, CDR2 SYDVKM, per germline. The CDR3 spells CASSSGTGYYEQYF. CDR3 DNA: TGTGCCAGCAGCTCCGGGACAGGATACTACGAGCAGTACTTC.

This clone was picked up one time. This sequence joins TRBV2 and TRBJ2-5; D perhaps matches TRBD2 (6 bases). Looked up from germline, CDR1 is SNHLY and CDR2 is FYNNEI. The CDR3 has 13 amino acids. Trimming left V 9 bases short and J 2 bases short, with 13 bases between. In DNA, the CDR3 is TGTGCCAGTGGTTGGAGGGAACAAGAGACCCAGTACTTC. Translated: CASGWREQETQYF.

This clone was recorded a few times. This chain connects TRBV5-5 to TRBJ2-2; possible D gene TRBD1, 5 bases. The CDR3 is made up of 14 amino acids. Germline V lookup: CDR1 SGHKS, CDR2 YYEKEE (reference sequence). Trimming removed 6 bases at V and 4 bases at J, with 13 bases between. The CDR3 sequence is CASTREGVTGELFF. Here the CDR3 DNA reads TGTGCCAGCACCCGAGAAGGGGTCACCGGGGAGCTGTTTTTT.

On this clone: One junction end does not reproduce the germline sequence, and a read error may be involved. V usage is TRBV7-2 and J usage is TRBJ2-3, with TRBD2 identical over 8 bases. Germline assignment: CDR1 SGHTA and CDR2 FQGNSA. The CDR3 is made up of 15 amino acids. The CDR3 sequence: CASSSLAGSTNTQYF. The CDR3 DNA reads TGTGCCAGCAGCTCTTTAGCGGGAAGCACAAATACGCAGTATTTT.

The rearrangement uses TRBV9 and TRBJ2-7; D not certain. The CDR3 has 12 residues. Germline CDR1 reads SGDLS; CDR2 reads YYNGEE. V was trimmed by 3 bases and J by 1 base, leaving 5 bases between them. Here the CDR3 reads CASSGSSYEQYF. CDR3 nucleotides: TGTGCCAGCAGCGGGAGTTCCTACGAGCAGTACTTC.

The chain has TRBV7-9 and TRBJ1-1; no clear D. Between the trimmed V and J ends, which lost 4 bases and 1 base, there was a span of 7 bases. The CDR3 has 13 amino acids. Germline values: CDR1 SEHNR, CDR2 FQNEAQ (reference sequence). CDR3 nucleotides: TGTGCCAGCAGCTGGCGGGCGAACACTGAAGCTTTCTTT. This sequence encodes CASSWRANTEAFF.

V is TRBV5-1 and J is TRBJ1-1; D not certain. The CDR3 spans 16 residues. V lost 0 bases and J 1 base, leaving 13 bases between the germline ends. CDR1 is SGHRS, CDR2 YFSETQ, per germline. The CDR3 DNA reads TGCGCCAGCAGCTTGGGCCCCGGGGTTCAGAACACTGAAGCTTTCTTT. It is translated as CASSLGPGVQNTEAFF. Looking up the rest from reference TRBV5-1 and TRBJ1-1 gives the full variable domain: KAGVTQTPRYLIKTRGQQVTLSCSPISGHRSVSWYQQTPGQGLQFLFEYFSETQRNKGNFPGRFSGRQFSNSRSEMNVSTLELGDSALYLCASSLGPGVQNTEAFFGQGTRLTVV.

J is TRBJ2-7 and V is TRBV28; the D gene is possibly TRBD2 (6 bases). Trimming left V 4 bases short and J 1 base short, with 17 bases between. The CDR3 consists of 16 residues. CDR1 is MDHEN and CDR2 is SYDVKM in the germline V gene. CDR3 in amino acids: CASSSSVGGTSYEQYF. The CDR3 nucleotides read TGTGCCAGCAGTTCCTCGGTCGGCGGGACGTCCTACGAGCAGTACTTC.

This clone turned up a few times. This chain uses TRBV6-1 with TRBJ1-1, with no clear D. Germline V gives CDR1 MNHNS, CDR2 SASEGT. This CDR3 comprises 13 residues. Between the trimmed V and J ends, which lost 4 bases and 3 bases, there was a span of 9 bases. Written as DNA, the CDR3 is TGTGCCAGCAGTGTCGTGGTCGACACTGAAGCTTTCTTT. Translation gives CASSVVVDTEAFF.

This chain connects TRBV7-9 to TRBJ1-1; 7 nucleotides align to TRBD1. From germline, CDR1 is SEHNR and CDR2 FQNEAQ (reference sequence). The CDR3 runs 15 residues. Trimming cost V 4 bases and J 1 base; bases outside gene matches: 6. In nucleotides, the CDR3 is TGTGCCAGCAGCTCGGACAGGCTTCCGAACACTGAAGCTTTCTTT. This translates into CASSSDRLPNTEAFF.

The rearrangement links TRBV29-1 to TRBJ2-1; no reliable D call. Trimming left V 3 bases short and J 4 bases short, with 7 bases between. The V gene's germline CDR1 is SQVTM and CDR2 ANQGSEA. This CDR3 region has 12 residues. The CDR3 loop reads CSVDLTYNEQFF. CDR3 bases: TGCAGCGTTGACCTAACTTACAATGAGCAGTTCTTC.

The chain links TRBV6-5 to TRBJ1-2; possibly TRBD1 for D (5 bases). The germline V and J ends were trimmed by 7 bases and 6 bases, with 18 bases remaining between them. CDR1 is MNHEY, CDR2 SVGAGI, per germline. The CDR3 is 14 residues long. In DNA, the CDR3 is TGTGCCAGCACCCATTCGGGCAGAGGGGATGGCTACACCTTC. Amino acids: CASTHSGRGDGYTF.

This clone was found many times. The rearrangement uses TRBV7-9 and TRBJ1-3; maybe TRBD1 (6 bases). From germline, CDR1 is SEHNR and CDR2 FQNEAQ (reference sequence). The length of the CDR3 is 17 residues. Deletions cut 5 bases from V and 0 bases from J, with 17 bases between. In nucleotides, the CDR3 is TGTGCCAGCAGCCCCTCAGGGGCGCGTTCCTCTGGAAACACCATATATTTT. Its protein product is CASSPSGARSSGNTIYF.

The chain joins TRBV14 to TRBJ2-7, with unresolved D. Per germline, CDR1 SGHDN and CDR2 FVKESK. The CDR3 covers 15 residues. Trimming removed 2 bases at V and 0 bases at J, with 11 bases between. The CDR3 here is CASSQFGRSSYEQYF. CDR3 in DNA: TGTGCCAGCAGCCAATTTGGCAGGTCCTCCTACGAGCAGTACTTC. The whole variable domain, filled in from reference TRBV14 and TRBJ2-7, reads EAGVTQFPSHSVIEKGQTVTLRCDPISGHDNLYWYRRVMGKEIKFLLHFVKESKQDESGMPNNRFLAERTGGTYSTLKVQPAELEDSGVYFCASSQFGRSSYEQYFGPGTRLTVT.

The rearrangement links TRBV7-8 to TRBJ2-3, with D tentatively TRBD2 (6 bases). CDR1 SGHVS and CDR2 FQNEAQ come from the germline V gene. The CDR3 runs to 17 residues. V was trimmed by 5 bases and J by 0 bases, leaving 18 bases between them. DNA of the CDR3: TGTGCCAGCAGCCGACGTGCGGGGAGTGCTAGCACAGATACGCAGTATTTT. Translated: CASSRRAGSASTDTQYF.

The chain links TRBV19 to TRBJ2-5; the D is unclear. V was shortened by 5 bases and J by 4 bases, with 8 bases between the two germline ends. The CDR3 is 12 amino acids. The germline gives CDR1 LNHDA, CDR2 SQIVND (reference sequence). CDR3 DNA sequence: TGTGCCAGTAGTTCCTCCCCAGAGACCCAGTACTTC. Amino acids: CASSSSPETQYF.

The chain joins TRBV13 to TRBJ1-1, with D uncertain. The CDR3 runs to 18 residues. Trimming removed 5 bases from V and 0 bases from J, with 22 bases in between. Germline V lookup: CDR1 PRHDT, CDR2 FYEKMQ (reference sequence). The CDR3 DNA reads TGTGCCAGCAGCCTCCAGTTGCAGGTGCAATTAATGAACACTGAAGCTTTCTTT. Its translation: CASSLQLQVQLMNTEAFF.

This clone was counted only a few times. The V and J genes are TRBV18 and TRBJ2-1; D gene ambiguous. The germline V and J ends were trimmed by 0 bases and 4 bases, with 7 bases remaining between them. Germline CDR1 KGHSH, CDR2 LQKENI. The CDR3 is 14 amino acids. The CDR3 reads CASSPPNLYNEQFF. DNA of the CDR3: TGTGCCAGCTCACCACCAAACCTATACAATGAGCAGTTCTTC.

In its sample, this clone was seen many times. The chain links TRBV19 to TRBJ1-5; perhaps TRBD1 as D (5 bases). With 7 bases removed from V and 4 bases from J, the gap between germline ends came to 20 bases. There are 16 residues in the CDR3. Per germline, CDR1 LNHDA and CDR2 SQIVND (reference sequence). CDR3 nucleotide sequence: TGTGCCAGTAAGGCTTGGGGCACGGGGGGAAATCAGCCCCAGCATTTT. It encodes CASKAWGTGGNQPQHF.

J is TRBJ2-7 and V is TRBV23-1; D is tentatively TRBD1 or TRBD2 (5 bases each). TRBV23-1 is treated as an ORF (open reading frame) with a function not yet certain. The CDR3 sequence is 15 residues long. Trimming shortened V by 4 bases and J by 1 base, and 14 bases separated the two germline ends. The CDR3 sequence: CASSLEGTFSYEQYF. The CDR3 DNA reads TGCGCCAGCAGTCTCGAGGGGACCTTTTCCTACGAGCAGTACTTC.

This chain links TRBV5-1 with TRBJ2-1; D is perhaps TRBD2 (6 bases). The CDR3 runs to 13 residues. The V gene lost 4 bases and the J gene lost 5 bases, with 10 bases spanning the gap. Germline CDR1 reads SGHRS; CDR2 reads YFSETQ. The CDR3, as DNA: TGCGCCAGCAGCCCGGGGGTGGACAATGAGCAGTTCTTC. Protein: CASSPGVDNEQFF.

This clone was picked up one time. In nucleotides, the CDR3 is TGTGCCAGCAGTGAAGCGCCGGGGACCGAGCAGTACTTC. This translates into CASSEAPGTEQYF. The chain carries TRBV6-1 and TRBJ2-7, with D possibly called TRBD1 or TRBD2 (5 bases each). The CDR3 loop spans 13 amino acids. The germline CDR1 and CDR2 sequences are MNHNS and SASEGT. With 0 bases removed from V and 6 bases from J, the gap between germline ends came to 9 bases.

The CDR3 is CASSVGQVNEQYF. As DNA, the CDR3 is TGTGCCAGCAGCGTAGGGCAGGTGAACGAGCAGTACTTC. The gene calls are TRBV9 and TRBJ2-7; D uncertain. Trimming removed 0 bases from V and 5 bases from J, with 9 bases in between. The CDR3 is made up of 13 amino acids. CDR1 SGDLS and CDR2 YYNGEE come from the germline V gene.

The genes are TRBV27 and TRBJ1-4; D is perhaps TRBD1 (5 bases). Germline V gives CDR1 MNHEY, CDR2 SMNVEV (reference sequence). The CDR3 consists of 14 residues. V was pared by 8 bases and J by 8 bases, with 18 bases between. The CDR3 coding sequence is TGTGCCAGCGGCGTGGGGGGACGGGGGGAAAAACTGTTTTTT. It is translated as CASGVGGRGEKLFF.